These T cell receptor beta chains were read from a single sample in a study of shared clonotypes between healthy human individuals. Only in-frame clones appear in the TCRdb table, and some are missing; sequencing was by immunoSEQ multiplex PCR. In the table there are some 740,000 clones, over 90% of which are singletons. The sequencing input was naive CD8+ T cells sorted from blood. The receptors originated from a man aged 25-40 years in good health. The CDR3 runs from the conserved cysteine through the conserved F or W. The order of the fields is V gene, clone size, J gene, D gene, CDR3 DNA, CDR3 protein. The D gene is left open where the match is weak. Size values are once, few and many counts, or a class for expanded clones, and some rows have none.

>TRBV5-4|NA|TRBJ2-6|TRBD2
TGTGCCAGCAGCTTGCTCGGGGGGGCTGGGGCCAACGTCCTGACTTTC
CASSLLGGAGANVLTF
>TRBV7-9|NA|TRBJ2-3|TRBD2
TGTGCCAGCAGCAGACCGCCGGGACTAGCGGGAGTACCAACAGATACGCAGTATTTT
CASSRPPGLAGVPTDTQYF
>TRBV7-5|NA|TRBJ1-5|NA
TGTGCCAGCAGCTTAGGGCAGGCTAGCAATCAGCCCCAGCATTTT
CASSLGQASNQPQHF
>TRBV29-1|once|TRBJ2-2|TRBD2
TGCAGCGGCGGGACTAGCGGGACCACCGGGGAGCTGTTTTTT
CSGGTSGTTGELFF
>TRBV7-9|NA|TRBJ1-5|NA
TGTGCCAGCAGCTTTGGGCGGGGCGATCAGCCCCAGCATTTT
CASSFGRGDQPQHF
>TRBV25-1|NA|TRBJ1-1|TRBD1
TGTGCCAGCAGACAGGGGTCGAGCACTGAAGCTTTCTTT
CASRQGSSTEAFF
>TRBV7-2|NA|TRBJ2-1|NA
TGTGCCAGCAGCTTCAACAATGAGCAGTTCTTC
CASSFNNEQFF
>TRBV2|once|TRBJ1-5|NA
TGTGCCACCACCCCGGGGGTTAATCAGCCCCAGCATTTT
CATTPGVNQPQHF
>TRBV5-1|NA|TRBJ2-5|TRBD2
TGCGCCAGCAGCGAGGGACTAGCGGAAGAGACCCAGTACTTC
CASSEGLAEETQYF
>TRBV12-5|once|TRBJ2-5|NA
TGTGCTAGTGGTAACGGTGGTAGCCAAGAGACCCAGTACTTC
CASGNGGSQETQYF
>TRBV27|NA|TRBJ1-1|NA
TGTGCCAGCAGGCTATCAGGGGCCGGACCGAACACTGAAGCTTTCTTT
CASRLSGAGPNTEAFF
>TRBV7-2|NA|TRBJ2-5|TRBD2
TGTGCCAGCAGCTCCCTAGCGGAATGGACATTCCAAGAGACCCAGTACTTC
CASSSLAEWTFQETQYF
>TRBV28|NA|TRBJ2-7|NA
TGTGCCAGCAGTTTGGAGCCCAACTCCTACGAGCAGTACTTC
CASSLEPNSYEQYF
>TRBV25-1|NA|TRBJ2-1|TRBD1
TGTGCCAGCAGACAGGGGAGCTCCTACAATGAGCAGTTCTTC
CASRQGSSYNEQFF
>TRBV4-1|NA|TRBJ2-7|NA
TGCGCCAGCAGCCACCGCACGTCCTACGAGCAGTACTTC
CASSHRTSYEQYF
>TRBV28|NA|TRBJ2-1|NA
TGTGCCAGCAGCGTCGGGGGCTCGAATGAGCAGTTCTTC
CASSVGGSNEQFF
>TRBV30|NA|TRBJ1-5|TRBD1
TGTGCCTGGAGTACCGGACAGGGCAATCAGCCCCAGCATTTT
CAWSTGQGNQPQHF
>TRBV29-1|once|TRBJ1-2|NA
TGCAGCGTTGAAGAGAGGAGGGGCTACACCTTC
CSVEERRGYTF
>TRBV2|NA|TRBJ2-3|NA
TGTGCCAGCAGAGAAGCAGTGGGTAGCGCTCGGTACGCAGATACGCAGTATTTT
CASREAVGSARYADTQYF
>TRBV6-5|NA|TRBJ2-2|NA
TGTGCCAGCAGTTATACTCTTCCCGGGGAGCTGTTTTTT
CASSYTLPGELFF
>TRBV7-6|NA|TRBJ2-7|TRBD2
TGTGCCAGCAGCTCGACTAGCGGGAGTTACGAGCAGTACTTC
CASSSTSGSYEQYF
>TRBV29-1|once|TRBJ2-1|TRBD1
TGCAGCGCGGGACAGGGGGACTACAATGAGCAGTTCTTC
CSAGQGDYNEQFF
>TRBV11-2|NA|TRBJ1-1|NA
TGTGCCAGCAGCCCAATAGAAGGGGCAACTGAAGCTTTCTTT
CASSPIEGATEAFF
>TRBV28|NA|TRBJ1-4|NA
TGTGCCAGCAGCCCTACCGAGGGGTATGGTGAAAAACTGTTTTTT
CASSPTEGYGEKLFF
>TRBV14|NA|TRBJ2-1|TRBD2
TGTGCCAGCAGCCAAGATAATTGGAAAGCTAGCGGGAACACCTACAATGAGCAGTTCTTC
CASSQDNWKASGNTYNEQFF
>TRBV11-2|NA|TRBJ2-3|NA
TGTGCCAGCAGCTCTCCCGCTGGACTAGGGGGCAGGGATACGCAGTATTTT
CASSSPAGLGGRDTQYF
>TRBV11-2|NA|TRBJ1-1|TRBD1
TGTGCCAGCAGCCCCACAGGGGATGAAGCTTTCTTT
CASSPTGDEAFF
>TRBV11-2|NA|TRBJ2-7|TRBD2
TGTGCCAGCAGCTTAGAGCCGGGACTAGTATCCTACGAGCAGTACTTC
CASSLEPGLVSYEQYF
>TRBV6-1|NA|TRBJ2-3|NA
TGTGCCAGCGGGATAGGGGCAGATACGCAGTATTTT
CASGIGADTQYF